A selection of T cell receptor beta chains follows, all from one sample in a study of cytomegalovirus exposure and HLA in healthy donors. Clones were sequenced by immunoSEQ multiplex PCR, and TCRdb holds only the in-frame ones, with some missing. This table holds about 160,000 clones, about 75% found once. The sample was PBMCs. The origin of the receptors is a female donor in good health and CMV-seronegative. CDR3s include the opening cysteine and the closing phenylalanine or tryptophan. Fields, in order: CDR3 protein, CDR3 DNA, D gene, V gene, J gene, clone size. D genes are given only for firm matches. Clone size is shown for a subset of rows, as once, few, many or a class of expanded clone.

cdr3_aa: CASSLRAGNSPLHF
cdr3_nt: TGTGCCAGCAGCTTGAGGGCGGGTAATTCACCCCTCCACTTT
d_call: -
v_call: TRBV5-6
j_call: TRBJ1-6
clone_size: -

cdr3_aa: CASSPEASGVYNEQFF
cdr3_nt: TGTGCCAGCAGCCCAGAGGCTAGCGGGGTCTACAATGAGCAGTTCTTC
d_call: TRBD2
v_call: TRBV5-8
j_call: TRBJ2-1
clone_size: -

cdr3_aa: CASGSDSSTGELFF
cdr3_nt: TGTGCCAGCGGAAGTGACAGTTCGACCGGGGAGCTGTTTTTT
d_call: -
v_call: TRBV6-5
j_call: TRBJ2-2
clone_size: -

cdr3_aa: CASGGGQAYNEQFF
cdr3_nt: TGTGCCAGTGGGGGCGGGCAGGCTTACAATGAGCAGTTCTTC
d_call: -
v_call: TRBV19
j_call: TRBJ2-1
clone_size: -

cdr3_aa: CASSRSRRTNEKLFF
cdr3_nt: TGCGCCAGCAGCCGCAGCCGGAGGACTAATGAAAAACTGTTTTTT
d_call: -
v_call: TRBV4-1
j_call: TRBJ1-4
clone_size: -

cdr3_aa: CASSLSVQGYEQYF
cdr3_nt: TGTGCCAGCAGCCTTTCAGTACAGGGCTACGAGCAGTACTTC
d_call: -
v_call: TRBV9
j_call: TRBJ2-7
clone_size: -

cdr3_aa: CASSQAVTGPQHF
cdr3_nt: TGCGCCAGCAGCCAGGCAGTCACGGGGCCCCAGCATTTT
d_call: -
v_call: TRBV4-3
j_call: TRBJ1-5
clone_size: -

cdr3_aa: CASSDKQGRNQPQHF
cdr3_nt: TGTGCCAGCAGCGACAAACAGGGTAGAAATCAGCCCCAGCATTTT
d_call: -
v_call: TRBV6-6
j_call: TRBJ1-5
clone_size: -

cdr3_aa: CASSLSGGHPSYEQYF
cdr3_nt: TGCGCCAGCAGCCTCTCCGGGGGGCACCCTTCCTACGAGCAGTACTTC
d_call: -
v_call: TRBV4-1
j_call: TRBJ2-7
clone_size: few

cdr3_aa: CASSLNQGEKLFF
cdr3_nt: TGTGCCAGCAGCTTAAATCAGGGTGAAAAACTGTTTTTT
d_call: -
v_call: TRBV7-3
j_call: TRBJ1-4
clone_size: -

cdr3_aa: CASSYGSGGYTEQFF
cdr3_nt: TGTGCCAGCAGTTACGGTAGCGGGGGGTATACTGAGCAGTTCTTC
d_call: TRBD2
v_call: TRBV6-5
j_call: TRBJ2-1
clone_size: -

cdr3_aa: CASSLGLAGAYEQYF
cdr3_nt: TGTGCCAGCAGCTTAGGACTAGCGGGGGCTTACGAGCAGTACTTC
d_call: TRBD2
v_call: TRBV13
j_call: TRBJ2-7
clone_size: -

cdr3_aa: CAWSPLQAGNGYTF
cdr3_nt: TGTGCCTGGAGCCCTCTCCAGGCAGGCAATGGCTACACCTTC
d_call: -
v_call: TRBV30
j_call: TRBJ1-2
clone_size: -

cdr3_aa: CASSLGTGEQPQHF
cdr3_nt: TGTGCCAGCTCCCTCGGGACAGGGGAACAGCCCCAGCATTTT
d_call: TRBD1
v_call: TRBV18
j_call: TRBJ1-5
clone_size: -

cdr3_aa: CASSVGPTGTPSETQYF
cdr3_nt: TGTGCCAGCAGCGTAGGCCCTACAGGGACACCTTCGGAGACCCAGTACTTC
d_call: -
v_call: TRBV9
j_call: TRBJ2-5
clone_size: -

cdr3_aa: CAWRMSGNTEAFF
cdr3_nt: TGTGCCTGGAGAATGAGCGGGAACACTGAAGCTTTCTTT
d_call: -
v_call: TRBV30
j_call: TRBJ1-1
clone_size: few

cdr3_aa: CASRGTGRTGELFF
cdr3_nt: TGTGCCAGCAGAGGGACAGGGAGGACCGGGGAGCTGTTTTTT
d_call: TRBD1
v_call: TRBV6-5
j_call: TRBJ2-2
clone_size: -

cdr3_aa: CASSWTGGGNQPQHF
cdr3_nt: TGTGCCAGCAGTTGGACAGGGGGCGGCAATCAGCCCCAGCATTTT
d_call: TRBD1
v_call: TRBV6-5
j_call: TRBJ1-5
clone_size: few

cdr3_aa: CASTSSTGTGANVLTF
cdr3_nt: TGTGCCAGCACCTCCTCAACGGGTACTGGGGCCAACGTCCTGACTTTC
d_call: -
v_call: TRBV6-6
j_call: TRBJ2-6
clone_size: -

cdr3_aa: CASSRGGLATEQYF
cdr3_nt: TGTGCCAGCAGCCGAGGGGGACTAGCAACCGAGCAGTACTTC
d_call: TRBD2
v_call: TRBV28
j_call: TRBJ2-7
clone_size: -

cdr3_aa: CASSWDRVENGYTF
cdr3_nt: TGCGCCAGCAGCTGGGACAGGGTTGAGAATGGCTACACCTTC
d_call: TRBD1
v_call: TRBV5-1
j_call: TRBJ1-2
clone_size: -

cdr3_aa: CASTLGGVTDTQYF
cdr3_nt: TGTGCCAGTACCCTTGGGGGGGTCACAGATACGCAGTATTTT
d_call: TRBD2
v_call: TRBV19
j_call: TRBJ2-3
clone_size: -

cdr3_aa: CASSVPGLGTGELFF
cdr3_nt: TGTGCCAGCAGCGTCCCGGGACTCGGGACCGGGGAGCTGTTTTTT
d_call: -
v_call: TRBV7-9
j_call: TRBJ2-2
clone_size: -

cdr3_aa: CASSLAEGFASYEQYF
cdr3_nt: TGTGCCAGCAGCTTAGCTGAGGGTTTCGCGTCCTACGAGCAGTACTTC
d_call: -
v_call: TRBV11-2
j_call: TRBJ2-7
clone_size: -

cdr3_aa: CASSIHRSNIQYF
cdr3_nt: TGTGCCAGTAGTATACATAGGAGCAACATTCAGTACTTC
d_call: -
v_call: TRBV19
j_call: TRBJ2-4
clone_size: -

cdr3_aa: CASSLDGAGGGNTQYF
cdr3_nt: TGTGCCAGCAGCTTAGATGGGGCAGGGGGCGGGAATACGCAGTATTTT
d_call: TRBD1
v_call: TRBV7-8
j_call: TRBJ2-3
clone_size: -

cdr3_aa: CASTPLRRSQETQYF
cdr3_nt: TGTGCCAGCACACCCTTGAGGCGGTCCCAAGAGACCCAGTACTTC
d_call: -
v_call: TRBV6-1
j_call: TRBJ2-5
clone_size: -

cdr3_aa: CASSLRGPRYNEQFF
cdr3_nt: TGTGCCAGCAGCCTCAGGGGCCCACGTTACAATGAGCAGTTCTTC
d_call: -
v_call: TRBV14
j_call: TRBJ2-1
clone_size: -

cdr3_aa: CASSQATGANYGYTF
cdr3_nt: TGCGCCAGCAGCCAGGCGACAGGAGCTAACTATGGCTACACCTTC
d_call: -
v_call: TRBV4-1
j_call: TRBJ1-2
clone_size: -

cdr3_aa: CASSSGSGVTDTQYF
cdr3_nt: TGTGCCAGCAGTTCCGGGAGTGGGGTCACAGATACGCAGTATTTT
d_call: -
v_call: TRBV28
j_call: TRBJ2-3
clone_size: -

cdr3_aa: CASSLGAGTVLYEQYF
cdr3_nt: TGCGCCAGCAGCCTTGGGGCCGGGACAGTCCTTTACGAGCAGTACTTC
d_call: TRBD1
v_call: TRBV5-1
j_call: TRBJ2-7
clone_size: -

cdr3_aa: CASSPRTGGKGGELFF
cdr3_nt: TGTGCTAGCAGCCCCCGGACAGGGGGAAAGGGCGGGGAGCTGTTTTTT
d_call: TRBD1
v_call: TRBV7-7
j_call: TRBJ2-2
clone_size: -

cdr3_aa: CASSQGPDRGNEKLFF
cdr3_nt: TGCGCCAGCAGCCAAGGTCCGGACAGGGGGAATGAAAAACTGTTTTTT
d_call: TRBD1
v_call: TRBV4-1
j_call: TRBJ1-4
clone_size: -

cdr3_aa: CASSLWTGGTYEQFF
cdr3_nt: TGTGCCAGCAGCCTATGGACAGGGGGCACCTATGAGCAGTTCTTC
d_call: TRBD1
v_call: TRBV7-2
j_call: TRBJ2-1
clone_size: -

cdr3_aa: CASSNGLAGSYNEQFF
cdr3_nt: TGTGCCAGCAGCAATGGACTAGCGGGCTCCTACAATGAGCAGTTCTTC
d_call: TRBD2
v_call: TRBV27
j_call: TRBJ2-1
clone_size: -

cdr3_aa: CASSLWVAGTSYEQYF
cdr3_nt: TGTGCCAGCAGTTTATGGGTAGCGGGGACCTCCTACGAGCAGTACTTC
d_call: TRBD2
v_call: TRBV28
j_call: TRBJ2-7
clone_size: -

cdr3_aa: CASSLGLYEQYF
cdr3_nt: TGTGCCAGCTCACTCGGACTTTACGAGCAGTACTTC
d_call: -
v_call: TRBV18
j_call: TRBJ2-7
clone_size: -

cdr3_aa: CAIKIGTDTEAFF
cdr3_nt: TGTGCCATCAAAATCGGGACAGACACTGAAGCTTTCTTT
d_call: TRBD1
v_call: TRBV10-3
j_call: TRBJ1-1
clone_size: -

cdr3_aa: CASNPGGYTGELFF
cdr3_nt: TGCGCCAGCAACCCGGGGGGATACACCGGGGAGCTGTTTTTT
d_call: TRBD2
v_call: TRBV5-1
j_call: TRBJ2-2
clone_size: once

cdr3_aa: CSVEGGAAANEKLFF
cdr3_nt: TGCAGCGTTGAGGGAGGGGCAGCGGCTAATGAAAAACTGTTTTTT
d_call: -
v_call: TRBV29-1
j_call: TRBJ1-4
clone_size: -

cdr3_aa: CASSLTGDQPQHF
cdr3_nt: TGTGCCAGCTCGCTGACAGGTGATCAGCCCCAGCATTTT
d_call: -
v_call: TRBV18
j_call: TRBJ1-5
clone_size: -

cdr3_aa: CASSIPGGVGTGELFF
cdr3_nt: TGTGCCAGTAGTATCCCCGGGGGAGTAGGTACCGGGGAGCTGTTTTTT
d_call: -
v_call: TRBV19
j_call: TRBJ2-2
clone_size: -

cdr3_aa: CSARQGEAFF
cdr3_nt: TGCAGTGCAAGACAGGGTGAAGCTTTCTTT
d_call: TRBD1
v_call: TRBV20-1
j_call: TRBJ1-1
clone_size: few

cdr3_aa: CASSQDKGRTGNTIYF
cdr3_nt: TGCGCCAGCAGCCAAGATAAGGGGCGGACTGGAAACACCATATATTTT
d_call: -
v_call: TRBV4-3
j_call: TRBJ1-3
clone_size: -

cdr3_aa: CASSDRSAVWEQYF
cdr3_nt: TGTGCCAGCAGTGACCGCTCCGCGGTGTGGGAGCAGTACTTC
d_call: -
v_call: TRBV6-6
j_call: TRBJ2-7
clone_size: -

cdr3_aa: CASSSLAGETQYF
cdr3_nt: TGTGCCAGCAGCTCTCTAGCTGGAGAGACCCAGTACTTC
d_call: -
v_call: TRBV11-2
j_call: TRBJ2-5
clone_size: -

cdr3_aa: CASSVNTYNEQFF
cdr3_nt: TGTGCCAGCAGTGTAAACACCTACAATGAGCAGTTCTTC
d_call: -
v_call: TRBV6-4
j_call: TRBJ2-1
clone_size: once

cdr3_aa: CASQPTGGFYTEAFF
cdr3_nt: TGTGCCAGTCAACCAACGGGGGGCTTCTACACTGAAGCTTTCTTT
d_call: -
v_call: TRBV6-6
j_call: TRBJ1-1
clone_size: -

cdr3_aa: CASSPPGLLYGYTF
cdr3_nt: TGTGCCAGCAGCCCACCAGGGCTCCTCTATGGCTACACCTTC
d_call: -
v_call: TRBV13
j_call: TRBJ1-2
clone_size: -

cdr3_aa: CASSLGGGINEKLFF
cdr3_nt: TGTGCCAGTAGCCTCGGCGGGGGGATTAATGAAAAACTGTTTTTT
d_call: -
v_call: TRBV19
j_call: TRBJ1-4
clone_size: -

cdr3_aa: CASSLSGSGANVLTF
cdr3_nt: TGCGCCAGCAGCCTCTCCGGCTCTGGGGCCAACGTCCTGACTTTC
d_call: -
v_call: TRBV4-3
j_call: TRBJ2-6
clone_size: few

cdr3_aa: CASSLTGISGNTIYF
cdr3_nt: TGTGCCAGCAGTTTAACAGGAATCAGTGGAAACACCATATATTTT
d_call: -
v_call: TRBV28
j_call: TRBJ1-3
clone_size: -

cdr3_aa: CASSLEKGPSSYGYTF
cdr3_nt: TGTGCCAGCAGCTTAGAGAAGGGGCCGAGCTCCTATGGCTACACCTTC
d_call: -
v_call: TRBV7-2
j_call: TRBJ1-2
clone_size: -

cdr3_aa: CASGPLGGLDGYTF
cdr3_nt: TGTGCCAGCGGGCCGTTGGGGGGGCTAGACGGCTACACCTTC
d_call: -
v_call: TRBV27
j_call: TRBJ1-2
clone_size: -

cdr3_aa: CASSATGGTSGANVLTF
cdr3_nt: TGCGCCAGCAGCGCGACAGGGGGGACCTCTGGGGCCAACGTCCTGACTTTC
d_call: TRBD1
v_call: TRBV5-1
j_call: TRBJ2-6
clone_size: -

cdr3_aa: CASSLAGAGLSYEQYF
cdr3_nt: TGCGCCAGCAGCTTGGCCGGTGCGGGCCTATCCTACGAGCAGTACTTC
d_call: -
v_call: TRBV5-1
j_call: TRBJ2-7
clone_size: -

cdr3_aa: CASRYGQSTDTQYF
cdr3_nt: TGTGCCAGCAGGTATGGACAGAGCACAGATACGCAGTATTTT
d_call: -
v_call: TRBV6-1
j_call: TRBJ2-3
clone_size: -

cdr3_aa: CASSIGRTSGYNEQFF
cdr3_nt: TGTGCCAGTAGTATAGGGAGGACTAGCGGGTACAATGAGCAGTTCTTC
d_call: TRBD2
v_call: TRBV19
j_call: TRBJ2-1
clone_size: -

cdr3_aa: CAWSPGEKLFF
cdr3_nt: TGTGCCTGGTCCCCCGGTGAAAAACTGTTTTTT
d_call: -
v_call: TRBV30
j_call: TRBJ1-4
clone_size: -